The source of this T cell receptor beta chain is a study of CD8 T cells in ankylosing spondylitis (dated by TCRdb to 2016 to 2017). Notes on the research overall: The study set out to find disease-linked TCR variants by profiling T cell receptor beta repertoires in ankylosing spondylitis patients and healthy donors. Samples of peripheral blood were taken, and for ankylosing spondylitis patients, synovial fluid was collected as well. The full study cohort comprised 20 to 25 ankylosing spondylitis patients and some 110 healthy donors. What the work shows at the level of the full study, not this receptor alone: In peripheral blood, the disease-linked clones were found at relatively low frequencies and had a CD8+ phenotype. Some motif variants had previously been reported in the synovial fluid and blood of reactive arthritis patients, which suggests shared mechanisms of disease initiation. According to the report, matched synovial fluid samples from ankylosing spondylitis patients were significantly enriched for the disease-linked clones. A TCR beta motif of several highly homologous amino acid variants appeared characteristic of blood from ankylosing spondylitis patients.

TCRdb shows the sequencer as Illumina HiSeq 2500. Quantitative 5'-RACE with molecular barcodes was the method used to prepare the TCR beta libraries. Processing in the source paper ran as follows. A new computational method, built on a probabilistic model of VDJ rearrangement, was used to identify disease-linked TCR variants. TCRdb redid the processing of the public reads, applying fastp at Q25 and MiXCR, and retained in-frame beta chains. Entries that share a CDR3 protein sequence are merged under the most common genes and DNA. The V and J calls and clone size are TCRdb's, not the authors'. For this sample the table gives 250,000 or so distinct CDR3 sequences, of which approximately 10% were detected only once. The ten largest account for less than 3% of the sample. Reading the germline V gene gives CDR1 MNHNS and CDR2 SASEGT. The cysteine opens and the phenylalanine closes a CDR3 of 14 amino acids. The DNA shown is the 42-base CDR3, in frame from base 1.

Of note for this clonotype: What this receptor recognizes is not known. A much bigger clone sits one base away, suggesting this may be a read error.

The origin of this receptor is a male donor with ankylosing spondylitis or in good health (not recorded which). The sequenced sample consisted of blood, either unsorted or a sorted T cell fraction (not recorded which). The rearranged segments are TRBV6-1 and TRBJ2-7; the D segment could be TRBD1, given 6 matching bases. The CDR3 protein: CASSDWPGATEQCF. The nucleotides are TGTGCCAGCAGTGATTGGCCAGGGGCGACCGAGCAGTGCTTC.